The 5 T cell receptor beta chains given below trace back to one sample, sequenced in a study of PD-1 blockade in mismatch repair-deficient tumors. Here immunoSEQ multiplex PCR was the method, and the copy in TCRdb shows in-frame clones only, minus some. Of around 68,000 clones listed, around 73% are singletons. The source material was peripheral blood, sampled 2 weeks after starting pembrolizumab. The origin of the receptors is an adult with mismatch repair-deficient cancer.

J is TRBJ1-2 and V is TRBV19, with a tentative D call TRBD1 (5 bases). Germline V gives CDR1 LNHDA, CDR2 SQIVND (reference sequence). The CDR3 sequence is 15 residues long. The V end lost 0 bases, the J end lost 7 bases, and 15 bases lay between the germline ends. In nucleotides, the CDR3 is TGTGCCAGTAGTATAGATCCCGGGGGGTCGGCTGGCTACACCTTC. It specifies CASSIDPGGSAGYTF.

CDR3 coding DNA: TGTGCCAGCAGCCCTGGGGGGGCTCCACAGGAGACCCAGTACTTC. It translates to CASSPGGAPQETQYF. The chain is built from TRBV27 and TRBJ2-5, with TRBD2 as a possible D gene (7 bases). The germline CDR1 and CDR2 sequences are MNHEY and SMNVEV (reference sequence). The CDR3 extends over 15 amino acids. V was cut by 6 bases and J by 5 bases, with 19 bases left in between.

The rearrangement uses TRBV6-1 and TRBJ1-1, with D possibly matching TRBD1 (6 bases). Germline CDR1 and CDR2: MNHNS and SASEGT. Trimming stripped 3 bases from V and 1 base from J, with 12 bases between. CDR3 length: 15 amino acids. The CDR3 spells CASSDRPGQNTEAFF. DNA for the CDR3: TGTGCCAGCAGTGATCGGCCGGGACAGAACACTGAAGCTTTCTTT.

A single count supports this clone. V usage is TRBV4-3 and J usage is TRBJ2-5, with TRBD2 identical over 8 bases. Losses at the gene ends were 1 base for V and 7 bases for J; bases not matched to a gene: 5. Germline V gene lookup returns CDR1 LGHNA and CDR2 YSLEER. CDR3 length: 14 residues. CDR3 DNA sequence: TGCGCCAGCAGCCAAGGGGTTAGCGGGGCGACCCAGTACTTC. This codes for CASSQGVSGATQYF.

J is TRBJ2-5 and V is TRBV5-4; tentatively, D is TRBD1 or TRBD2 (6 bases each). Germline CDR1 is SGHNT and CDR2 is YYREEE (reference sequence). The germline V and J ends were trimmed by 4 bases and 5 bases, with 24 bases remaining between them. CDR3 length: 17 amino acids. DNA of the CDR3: TGTGCCAGCAGCCCTAGGAGTGGCGCTGGGGGGCGGGAGACCCAGTACTTC. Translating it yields CASSPRSGAGGRETQYF.